Sequencing of this TCR beta chain was carried out in a study of shared clonotypes between healthy human individuals. As regards this clone: The antigen is unknown.

Profiled with immunoSEQ multiplex PCR; TCRdb holds only in-frame clones, not every one. The data show 1.5 million to 2.5 million clones, less than 95% seen once. CD45RO-negative cells were positively selected for CCR7, leaving out terminally differentiated effector memory CD45RA+ cells. This CDR3 spans 16 amino acids. V was pared by 4 bases and J by 7 bases, with 20 bases between. Germline CDR1 and CDR2: MGHRA and YSYEKL. Study-wide results and caveats: Naive subsets typically showed greater estimated richness than memory subsets. Of the naive CD4 clonotypes, roughly 5% were shared across several donors. Compared with clonotypes that all four donors shared, non-shared clonotypes had lower generation probabilities.

Input material: naive CD8+ T cells sorted from blood. This chain uses TRBV4-1 with TRBJ2-1, with D uncertain. The receptor was derived from a man between 18 and 35 years old in good health. The CDR3 nucleotides read TGCGCCAGCAGCCCTTGGACCGAAGGCCCTAAGAATGAGCAGTTCTTC. Translated, it gives CASSPWTEGPKNEQFF.